The T cell receptor (beta chain) under discussion was sequenced for a study of blood T cell repertoires in COVID-19. As for the study in general: The study drew acute and convalescent COVID-19 samples from the United States, Italy and Spain. From T cells, B-cell-depleted T cells, or PBMCs came the material, which was cDNA or gDNA.

J lost 3 bases, V lost 6 bases, and 29 bases had no gene match. The CDR3 loop spans 22 amino acids. This clone has only a few counts. Authors' processing steps: Amplification of reference gene primers provided the estimated nucleated cell counts. Clones were sequenced by immunoSEQ multiplex PCR, and TCRdb holds only the in-frame ones, with some missing. Clone size and the V and J calls come from that table; the DNA yielded D and trimming. This sample has roughly 87,000 clones, with 86% found just once. The chain is built from TRBV23-1 and TRBJ2-7, with 10 bases lining up with TRBD2. TRBV23-1 is classed as an ORF, of uncertain function. This TCR was sampled from a man aged 45-65 years with active COVID-19. The sample was peripheral blood. The DNA for the CDR3 is TGCGCCAGCAGGCAGGCTACAGGGTGGGCCCCGACCTCTAGCGGGAGTATCTACGAGCAGTACTTC. It translates to CASRQATGWAPTSSGSIYEQYF.